This entry lists 16 T cell receptor beta chains sequenced from one sample in a study of human T cells and chemical hapten exposure. Noted time point: pre-sensitization, week 0. Noted treatment: therapeutic diphenylcyclopropenone sensitization with weekly scalp DPC. From the RACE reads, TCRdb called clonotypes with MiXCR, one entry per CDR3 protein. Of 180,000 or so distinct CDR3 sequences listed, around 30% are singletons. The sample in question was whole blood, obtained in connection with sensitization to the hapten diphenylcyclopropenone (DPC). The receptors were gathered from a woman aged 25 to 39 with alopecia areata. Some clones in this sample may be carry-over from other donors' samples.

This clonotype was found a few times. V and J are TRBV7-9 and TRBJ2-2; 7 positions agree with TRBD1. V trimming: 5 bases; J trimming: 7 bases; junction bases outside the gene matches: 7. The CDR3 extends over 14 amino acids. The V gene's germline CDR1 is SEHNR and CDR2 FQNEAQ (reference sequence). This CDR3 reads CASSREGAIGELFF. The CDR3 DNA reads TGTGCCAGCAGCCGAGAGGGGGCTATCGGGGAGCTGTTTTTT.

This clonotype was observed a handful of times. V and J are TRBV5-6 and TRBJ2-2; D is uncertain. The CDR3 contains 13 residues. Germline V gene lookup returns CDR1 SGHDT and CDR2 YYEEEE. With 4 bases removed from V and 7 bases from J, the gap between germline ends came to 11 bases. This CDR3 is CASSPVGDGELFF. The CDR3 coding sequence is TGTGCCAGCAGCCCGGTCGGAGACGGGGAGCTGTTTTTT.

Only a few counts were recorded for this clonotype. The rearrangement uses TRBV29-1 and TRBJ2-1; D uncertain. The CDR3 runs to 14 residues. With 7 bases removed from V and 0 bases from J, the gap between germline ends came to 13 bases. The germline CDR1 and CDR2 sequences are SQVTM and ANQGSEA. For the CDR3, the DNA is TGCAGCGCCATAGAGAGAAGCTCCTACAATGAGCAGTTCTTC. Its translation is CSAIERSSYNEQFF.

This clonotype was seen more than once but under ten times. The CDR3 nucleotides read TGTGCCAGCAGCTTTACAGGGGGCAATTCACCCCTCCACTTT. Encoded protein: CASSFTGGNSPLHF. The chain couples TRBV7-9 to TRBJ1-6; 9 positions match TRBD1. With 3 bases clipped from V and 7 bases from J, the junction kept 1 base outside the gene matches. CDR1 is SEHNR and CDR2 is FQNEAQ in the germline V gene (reference sequence). The CDR3 is 14 amino acids.

The chain has TRBV7-9 and TRBJ2-1, with 8 bases aligning to TRBD2. The CDR3 spans 16 residues. V shed 5 bases and J 5 bases; nucleotides not matched to a gene: 11. Germline CDR1 reads SEHNR; CDR2 reads FQNEAQ (reference sequence). This CDR3 reads CASSQVAGTSHNEQFF. The CDR3 DNA is TGTGCCAGCAGCCAAGTAGCGGGGACTTCACACAATGAGCAGTTCTTC.

V gene TRBV7-6 combines with J gene TRBJ2-3; tentative D call: TRBD2 (5 bases). The V gene lost 8 bases and the J gene lost 2 bases, with 14 bases spanning the gap. CDR3 length: 14 amino acids. CDR1 and CDR2 from the germline V gene are SGHVS and FNYEAQ. The CDR3 region is CASGLPAATDTQYF. CDR3 bases: TGTGCCAGCGGCCTCCCAGCGGCCACAGATACGCAGTATTTT.

The V gene is TRBV21-1, the J gene TRBJ2-7; the table's TRBD2 call for D was not verified on the DNA. TRBV21-1 is noted as a pseudogene. The length of the CDR3 is 14 residues. The DNA for the CDR3 is TGTGCCAGCAGTCCCCGCCAGAAGGCCTACGAGCAGTACTTC. It yields the protein CASSPRQKAYEQYF.

The chain carries TRBV5-6 and TRBJ1-5; 9 bases fit TRBD1. The trim removed 4 bases at V and 4 bases at J, leaving 6 bases unmatched. The CDR3 has 15 residues. Germline assignment: CDR1 SGHDT and CDR2 YYEEEE. The CDR3 region is CASSRDREWNQPQHF. CDR3 sequence (DNA): TGTGCCAGCAGCCGGGACAGGGAGTGGAATCAGCCCCAGCATTTT.

This clonotype was detected only a few times. This chain uses TRBV6-5 with TRBJ1-1, with D perhaps TRBD1 (5 bases). Trimming pared 0 bases from V and 8 bases from J, leaving 13 bases between. Germline V gene lookup returns CDR1 MNHEY and CDR2 SVGAGI. The CDR3 has 14 residues. The CDR3 loop is CASSYSPDISEAFF. CDR3 nucleotide sequence: TGTGCCAGCAGTTACTCCCCGGACATTTCCGAAGCTTTCTTT.

The gene calls are TRBV30 and TRBJ2-5; 9 positions agree with TRBD2. Germline CDR1 GTSNPN, CDR2 SVGIG (reference sequence). Trimming removed 1 base from V and 4 bases from J; junction bases left unmatched: 4. The CDR3 covers 14 residues. The CDR3 region has the DNA TGTGCCTGGAGTGGAGGCGGGAGGGGAGAGACCCAGTACTTC. Translating gives CAWSGGGRGETQYF.

The chain has TRBV20-1 and TRBJ2-7; TRBD2 agrees at 10 bases. CDR3 length: 13 amino acids. CDR1 and CDR2 from the germline V gene are DFQATT and SNEGSKA (reference sequence). V lost 5 bases and J lost 5; bases outside the gene matches: 6. The CDR3, as DNA: TGCAGTGCTCCGGGGACTAGCGACCACGAGCAGTACTTC. This sequence encodes CSAPGTSDHEQYF.

This CDR3 reads CASSLYRGLNTEAFF. The CDR3 region has the DNA TGTGCCAGCAGCTTATACAGGGGTTTGAACACTGAAGCTTTCTTT. The chain links TRBV7-8 to TRBJ1-1; 7 nucleotides align to TRBD1. The CDR3 runs to 15 residues. Trimming at V came to 2 bases and at J to 0 bases, leaving 3 bases not matched to a gene. Germline values: CDR1 SGHVS, CDR2 FQNEAQ.

This clonotype showed up many times. The chain has TRBV6-2 or TRBV6-3 and TRBJ2-1; the match to TRBD1 covers 7 bases. The V and J ends lost 5 bases and 1 base, in that order; junction bases with no gene match: 8. Per germline, CDR1 MNHEY and CDR2 SVGEGT. CDR3 length: 16 amino acids. The CDR3 is CASSPDREYSYNEQFF. Here the CDR3 DNA reads TGTGCCAGCAGTCCCGACAGGGAGTATTCCTACAATGAGCAGTTCTTC.

The genes are TRBV6-5 and TRBJ2-3; a weak D match, TRBD2 (6 bases). Trimming removed 4 bases at V and 3 bases at J, with 14 bases between. This CDR3 comprises 15 residues. Germline-derived CDR1 and CDR2 are MNHEY and SVGAGI. DNA for the CDR3: TGTGCCAGCAGTTTCGGGAGACAGTCTACAGATACGCAGTATTTT. Translation: CASSFGRQSTDTQYF.

This clonotype was seen many times. The CDR3 DNA reads TGTGCCAGCAGCTTGGCAAGCGGGGGCTTCACCGGGGAGCTGTTTTTT. Protein sequence: CASSLASGGFTGELFF. V gene TRBV5-4 combines with J gene TRBJ2-2; 8 nucleotides agree with TRBD2. This CDR3 is built from 16 residues. Germline V gene data show CDR1 as SGHNT and CDR2 as YYREEE (reference sequence). The V and J ends lost 0 bases and 4 bases, in that order; junction bases with no gene match: 5.

The chain uses TRBV18 and TRBJ2-7, with a tentative D call TRBD1 (7 bases). Germline V gene lookup returns CDR1 KGHSH and CDR2 LQKENI. The CDR3 covers 14 residues. Trimming left V 6 bases short and J 1 base short, with 13 bases between. In nucleotides, the CDR3 is TGTGCCAGCTCCCAGGGGGGCTATTCCTACGAGCAGTACTTC. Translating it yields CASSQGGYSYEQYF. Complete variable domain (other parts from reference TRBV18 and TRBJ2-7): NAGVMQNPRHLVRRRGQEARLRCSPMKGHSHVYWYRQLPEEGLKFMVYLQKENIIDESGMPKERFSAEFPKEGPSILRIQQVVRGDSAAYFCASSQGGYSYEQYFGPGTRLTVT.